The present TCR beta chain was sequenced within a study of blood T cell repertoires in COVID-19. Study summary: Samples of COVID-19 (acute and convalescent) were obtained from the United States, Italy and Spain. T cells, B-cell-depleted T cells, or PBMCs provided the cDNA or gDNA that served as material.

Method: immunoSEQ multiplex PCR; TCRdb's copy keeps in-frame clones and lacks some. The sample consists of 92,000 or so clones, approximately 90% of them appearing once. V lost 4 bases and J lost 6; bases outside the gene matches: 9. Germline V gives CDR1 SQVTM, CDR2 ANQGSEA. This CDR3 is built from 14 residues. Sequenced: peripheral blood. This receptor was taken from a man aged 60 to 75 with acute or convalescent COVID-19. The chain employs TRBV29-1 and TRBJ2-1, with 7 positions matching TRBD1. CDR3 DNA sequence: TGCAGCGTTGGAGGGGTGACAGGGATCAATGAGCAGTTCTTC. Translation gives CSVGGVTGINEQFF.